The next 6 T cell receptor beta chains were all read from a single sample in a study of blood T cells in healthy people across ages. Together with a sample-barcoded 5' primer, a J-beta primer mix was included in a second PCR lasting about 7 to 12 cycles. MiXCR, applied by TCRdb to the 5' RACE reads, yields one record per CDR3 protein. The data hold 1.8 million or so distinct CDR3 sequences, with about two fifths observed a single time. The sequencing input was blood. The origin of the receptors is a human donor in good health.

J is TRBJ2-1 and V is TRBV7-3; TRBD2 matches 9 bases. The V segment lost 2 bases and the J segment 9 bases; nucleotides outside the gene matches: 8. This CDR3 spans 15 amino acids. Looked up from germline, CDR1 is SGHTA and CDR2 is FQGTGA. The CDR3 reads CASSLFAGGPGEQFF. Here the CDR3 DNA reads TGTGCCAGCAGCTTATTTGCGGGGGGGCCGGGTGAGCAGTTCTTC.

The CDR3 sequence: CASSEFGARGEKLFF. The DNA for the CDR3 is TGTGCCAGCAGTGAATTTGGCGCGAGGGGTGAAAAACTGTTTTTT. The rearrangement joins TRBV25-1 to TRBJ1-4, with D possibly matching TRBD1 (5 bases). The CDR3 is made up of 15 amino acids. Trimming pared 1 base from V and 7 bases from J, leaving 13 bases between. CDR1 is MGHDK, CDR2 SYGVNS, per germline.

The rearrangement joins TRBV7-9 to TRBJ1-6, with unresolved D. The CDR3 has 12 amino acids. V lost 5 bases and J 8 bases, leaving 7 bases between the germline ends. Germline V lookup: CDR1 SEHNR, CDR2 FQNEAQ (reference sequence). The CDR3 DNA reads TGTGCCAGCAGCCGGAACCATTCACCCCTCCACTTT. Its protein product is CASSRNHSPLHF.

The rearrangement joins TRBV28 to TRBJ2-5; D remains unclear. Trimming pared 5 bases from V and 2 bases from J, leaving 18 bases between. The germline gives CDR1 MDHEN, CDR2 SYDVKM. The CDR3 runs to 16 residues. The CDR3 sequence is CASSTPRIRGQETQYF. The CDR3 DNA sequence: TGTGCCAGCAGTACCCCGAGAATTAGAGGACAAGAGACCCAGTACTTC.

This clonotype was seen at least ten times. V gene TRBV4-1 combines with J gene TRBJ2-5, with 7 positions matching TRBD2. The CDR3 is made up of 14 amino acids. V lost 4 bases and J lost 4; bases outside the gene matches: 6. Germline CDR1 reads MGHRA; CDR2 reads YSYEKL. The CDR3: CASSRIPSGETQYF. CDR3 bases: TGCGCCAGCAGCCGAATCCCTAGCGGAGAGACCCAGTACTTC.

This clonotype has a handful of counts. The chain couples TRBV28 to TRBJ2-3; D unclear. Germline assignment: CDR1 MDHEN and CDR2 SYDVKM. V was shortened by 2 bases and J by 5 bases, with 8 bases between the two germline ends. This CDR3 has 13 amino acids. CDR3 coding DNA: TGTGCCAGCAGTTTAAATAGGGTAGATACGCAGTATTTT. Translating gives CASSLNRVDTQYF.